One sample yielded the 18 T cell receptor beta chains listed below, sequenced in a study of cytomegalovirus exposure and HLA in healthy donors. Sequencing was performed with immunoSEQ multiplex PCR; in TCRdb, only in-frame clones are kept and a portion is missing. The sample lists a few hundred thousand clones, approximately 80% occurring once. What was sequenced was PBMCs. All receptors derive from a woman in her twenties or thirties in good health and CMV-seropositive.

The rearrangement joins TRBV13 to TRBJ1-2, with TRBD1 matching over 8 bases. Germline V lookup: CDR1 PRHDT, CDR2 FYEKMQ (reference sequence). The V segment lost 2 bases and the J segment 2 bases; nucleotides outside the gene matches: 10. The CDR3 is made up of 17 amino acids. CDR3 sequence (DNA): TGTGCCAGCAGCTTACAGACAGGGGACTTTCAAAACTATGGCTACACCTTC. As protein: CASSLQTGDFQNYGYTF.

This clone was detected once. CDR3 nucleotides: TGTGCCAGCAGTGAGTTCGGGGTCCCGATCTCTGGGGCCAACGTCCTGACTTTC. The encoded protein is CASSEFGVPISGANVLTF. The chain employs TRBV6-1 and TRBJ2-6, with a tentative D call TRBD2 (5 bases). V was trimmed by 3 bases and J by 0 bases, leaving 15 bases between them. CDR3 length: 18 amino acids. Per germline, CDR1 MNHNS and CDR2 SASEGT.

The chain combines TRBV29-1 with TRBJ2-4; the D gene is possibly TRBD2 (6 bases). The V and J ends lost 4 bases and 1 base respectively, with 14 bases between them. Germline values: CDR1 SQVTM, CDR2 ANQGSEA. This CDR3 has 15 residues. This chain's CDR3 is CSVVSGGGAKNIQYF. The CDR3 nucleotides read TGCAGCGTTGTGTCCGGGGGAGGTGCCAAAAACATTCAGTACTTC. The entire variable domain, with the rest obtained from reference TRBV29-1 and TRBJ2-4, is as follows: SAVISQKPSRDICQRGTSLTIQCQVDSQVTMMFWYRQQPGQSLTLIATANQGSEATYESGFVIDKFPISRPNLTFSTLTVSNMSPEDSSIYLCSVVSGGGAKNIQYFGAGTRLSVL.

A note on this clone: The same CDR3 is also encoded by other DNA sequences in this sample. The chain couples TRBV4-1 to TRBJ2-1; 14 bases match TRBD2. Germline V lookup: CDR1 MGHRA, CDR2 YSYEKL. The CDR3 is 15 amino acids. V lost 4 bases, J lost 8 bases, and 4 bases stayed unmatched. This chain's CDR3 is CASSPGLAGGDEQFF. CDR3 DNA sequence: TGCGCCAGCAGCCCAGGACTAGCGGGAGGTGATGAGCAGTTCTTC.

The chain joins TRBV18 to TRBJ1-1; D is ambiguous. V gave up 0 bases and J gave up 8 bases, with 10 bases separating them. Germline assignment: CDR1 KGHSH and CDR2 LQKENI. The CDR3 spans 13 residues. The CDR3 reads CASSPPPRVEAFF. Here the CDR3 DNA reads TGTGCCAGCTCACCACCGCCTAGGGTGGAAGCTTTCTTT.

The V and J genes are TRBV29-1 and TRBJ1-2, with D unclear. Trimming took off 6 bases at V and 6 bases at J, with 29 bases between the two ends. Germline CDR1 is SQVTM and CDR2 is ANQGSEA. The CDR3 contains 17 residues. The CDR3 loop reads CSVSWSDERMYRDGYTF. In DNA form, the CDR3 reads TGCAGCGTGTCTTGGTCCGACGAACGTATGTATCGGGATGGCTACACCTTC.

The chain has TRBV10-1 and TRBJ1-1; 8 bases line up with TRBD1. Unmatched junction bases numbered 5, after V lost 2 bases and J lost 3 bases. CDR1 and CDR2 (germline): WNHNN, SYGVQD (reference sequence). This CDR3 comprises 15 residues. CDR3 protein: CASSEDWTGHTEAFF. For the CDR3, the DNA is TGCGCCAGCAGTGAGGATTGGACAGGGCACACTGAAGCTTTCTTT.

This clone was observed a handful of times. V and J are TRBV5-1 and TRBJ2-1; D possibly corresponds to TRBD2 (6 bases). The CDR3 loop spans 16 amino acids. Trimming removed 6 bases from V and 4 bases from J, with 20 bases in between. Germline CDR1 SGHRS, CDR2 YFSETQ. The CDR3 sequence: CASKLIRGRFYNEQFF. The CDR3 DNA reads TGCGCCAGCAAGTTAATTCGGGGGAGGTTTTACAATGAGCAGTTCTTC.

This chain uses TRBV30 with TRBJ1-3; D is possibly TRBD1 (6 bases). CDR3 length equals 14 residues. Germline lookup yields CDR1 GTSNPN and CDR2 SVGIG (reference sequence). V lost 3 bases and J 7 bases, leaving 16 bases between the germline ends. This chain's CDR3 is CAWSPGGQGNTIYF. The CDR3 DNA is TGTGCCTGGAGCCCAGGAGGGCAGGGGAACACCATATATTTT.

This clone was observed a single time. This chain joins TRBV5-1 and TRBJ2-1; 14 nucleotides match TRBD2. The trim removed 2 bases at V and 0 bases at J, leaving 7 bases unmatched. Germline CDR1 reads SGHRS; CDR2 reads YFSETQ. The CDR3 is 19 residues long. The CDR3 region is CASSLWTSGRLSSYNEQFF. Written as DNA, the CDR3 is TGCGCCAGCAGCTTATGGACTAGCGGGAGGCTCAGCTCCTACAATGAGCAGTTCTTC.

V is TRBV7-8 and J is TRBJ1-1; no reliable D call. Trimming stripped 4 bases from V and 8 bases from J, with 11 bases between. This CDR3 comprises 12 residues. Germline V gene sequence: CDR1 SGHVS, CDR2 FQNEAQ. The CDR3: CASSSLQREAFF. The DNA for the CDR3 is TGTGCCAGCAGCTCTCTCCAAAGGGAAGCTTTCTTT.

The count of this clone is one. The chain is built from TRBV30 and TRBJ1-2; D uncertain. This CDR3 comprises 13 residues. Trimming took 2 bases from V and 7 from J, leaving 14 bases between them. CDR1 GTSNPN and CDR2 SVGIG come from the germline V gene (reference sequence). CDR3 protein: CAWSQPGNGGYTF. For the CDR3, the DNA is TGTGCCTGGAGTCAGCCCGGGAACGGTGGCTACACCTTC.

The sample holds a few counts of this clone. The chain couples TRBV19 to TRBJ2-1; 10 bases match TRBD2. The CDR3 runs 16 residues. The V gene's germline CDR1 is LNHDA and CDR2 SQIVND (reference sequence). With V trimmed by 1 base and J by 5 bases, 5 bases remained unmatched. The CDR3 loop is CASSIASGTSDNEQFF. The CDR3 DNA reads as TGTGCCAGTAGTATAGCCTCCGGGACTAGCGACAATGAGCAGTTCTTC. Full variable domain (remainder filled in from reference TRBV19 and TRBJ2-1): DGGITQSPKYLFRKEGQNVTLSCEQNLNHDAMYWYRQDPGQGLRLIYYSQIVNDFQKGDIAEGYSVSREKKESFPLTVTSAQKNPTAFYLCASSIASGTSDNEQFFGPGTRLTVL.

This clone showed up just once. At one end the junction does not follow the germline gene, possibly because of a read error. The rearrangement joins TRBV2 to TRBJ2-7, with D uncertain. CDR3 length equals 12 residues. Per germline, CDR1 SNHLY and CDR2 FYNNEI. CDR3 nucleotide sequence: TGTGCCAGCAGCGAAGGTTGGGTCGAGCAGTACTTC. This encodes CASSEGWVEQYF. The full variable domain, in which reference TRBV2 and TRBJ2-7 provide the parts outside the CDR3, is EPEVTQTPSHQVTQMGQEVILRCVPISNHLYFYWYRQILGQKVEFLVSFYNNEISEKSEIFDDQFSVERPDGSNFTLKIRSTKLEDSAMYFCASSEGWVEQYFGPGTRLTVT.

The J gene is TRBJ1-1, the V gene TRBV27; D gene unclear. Trimming left V 8 bases short and J 1 base short, with 14 bases between. This CDR3 has 14 amino acids. The V gene's germline CDR1 is MNHEY and CDR2 SMNVEV (reference sequence). The CDR3 spells CASGSHQRNTEAFF. As DNA, the CDR3 is TGTGCCAGCGGGTCGCATCAACGGAACACTGAAGCTTTCTTT.

This clone showed up just once. The chain joins TRBV7-3 to TRBJ2-2; TRBD1 aligns across 10 bases. Germline lookup yields CDR1 SGHTA and CDR2 FQGTGA. The CDR3 contains 15 residues. The trim removed 5 bases at V and 6 bases at J, leaving 6 bases unmatched. The CDR3 loop reads CASSRQGAGSGELFF. The DNA for the CDR3 is TGTGCCAGCAGCCGACAGGGGGCAGGGTCCGGGGAGCTGTTTTTT.

This rearrangement joins TRBV7-2 to TRBJ1-1; TRBD1 matches at 7 bases. The CDR3 is made up of 14 amino acids. The germline CDR1 and CDR2 sequences are SGHTA and FQGNSA. The V gene end was trimmed by 6 bases and the J gene end by 6 bases; junction bases not matched to a gene: 10. The CDR3 DNA follows: TGTGCCAGCAGGACAGACAGGGAGTCCCCTGAAGCTTTCTTT. Protein product: CASRTDRESPEAFF.

V usage is TRBV6-5 and J usage is TRBJ2-7; 7 nucleotides match TRBD1. This CDR3 comprises 13 residues. CDR1 and CDR2 from the germline V gene are MNHEY and SVGAGI. The J segment lost 4 bases and the V segment lost 7 bases, leaving 7 bases of the junction unmatched. The CDR3 coding sequence is TGTGCCAGCACCTCGACAGGGATATACGAGCAGTACTTC. Translated: CASTSTGIYEQYF.